This TCR beta chain originates from a study of blood T cell repertoires in COVID-19. Enrolled through a virtual design, the participants were between roughly 18 and 89 years of age and came from about two dozen US areas. Cohorts were based on clinical histories the participants reported. Original data processing: How many nucleated cells were present was estimated from reference gene primer amplification. Using immunoSEQ multiplex PCR, the repertoire was profiled, and TCRdb retains in-frame clones only, with some absent. V and J calls and clone size are copied from that table; D and trimming were computed from the DNA. The table records fewer than 200,000 clones, less than 85% of them present only once. The CDR3 covers 19 residues. Germline CDR1 reads SGDLS; CDR2 reads YYNGEE. Losses at the gene ends were 3 bases for V and 1 base for J; bases not matched to a gene: 9.

The sequenced sample was PBMCs or T cells enriched from blood (not recorded which). J is TRBJ2-1 and V is TRBV9; TRBD2 aligns across 14 bases. The receptor comes from a woman in her forties or fifties who had recovered from COVID-19. The CDR3 spells CASSALGTSGSTSYNEQFF. Written as DNA, the CDR3 is TGTGCCAGCAGCGCCCTGGGGACTAGCGGGAGCACATCCTACAATGAGCAGTTCTTC.